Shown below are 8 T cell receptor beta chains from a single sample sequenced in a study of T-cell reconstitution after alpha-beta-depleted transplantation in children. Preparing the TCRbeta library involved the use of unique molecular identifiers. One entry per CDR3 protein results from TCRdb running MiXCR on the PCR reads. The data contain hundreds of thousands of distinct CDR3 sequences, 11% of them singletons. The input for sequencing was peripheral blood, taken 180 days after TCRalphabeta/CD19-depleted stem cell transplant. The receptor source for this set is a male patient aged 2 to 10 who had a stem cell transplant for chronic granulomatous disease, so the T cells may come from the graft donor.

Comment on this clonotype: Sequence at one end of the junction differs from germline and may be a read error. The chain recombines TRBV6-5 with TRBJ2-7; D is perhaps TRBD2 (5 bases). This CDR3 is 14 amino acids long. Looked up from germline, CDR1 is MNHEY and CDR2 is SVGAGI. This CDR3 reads CASSYWLEGYEQSF. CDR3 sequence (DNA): TGTGCCAGCAGTTACTGGCTAGAGGGCTACGAGCAGTCCTTC.

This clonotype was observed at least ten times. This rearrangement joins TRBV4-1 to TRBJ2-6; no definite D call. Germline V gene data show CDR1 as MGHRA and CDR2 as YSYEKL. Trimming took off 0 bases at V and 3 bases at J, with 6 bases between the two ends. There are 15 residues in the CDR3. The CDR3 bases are TGCGCCAGCAGCCAAGAGGGATATGGGGCCAACGTCCTGACTTTC. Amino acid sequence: CASSQEGYGANVLTF.

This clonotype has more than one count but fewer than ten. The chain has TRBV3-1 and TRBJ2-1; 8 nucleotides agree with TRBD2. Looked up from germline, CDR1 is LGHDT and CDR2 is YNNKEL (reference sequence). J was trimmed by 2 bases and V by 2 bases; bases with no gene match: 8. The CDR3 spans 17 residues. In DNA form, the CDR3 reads TGTGCCAGCAGCCAACTATTAGCGGGAAAAACCTACAATGAGCAGTTCTTC. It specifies CASSQLLAGKTYNEQFF.

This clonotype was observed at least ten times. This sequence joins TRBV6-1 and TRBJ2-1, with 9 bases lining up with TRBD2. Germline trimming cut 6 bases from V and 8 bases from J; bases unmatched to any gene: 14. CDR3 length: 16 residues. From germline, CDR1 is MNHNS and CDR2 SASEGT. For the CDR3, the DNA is TGTGCCAGCAGCCCGCGGTTGGGGCGGGAGGGAGATGAGCAGTTCTTC. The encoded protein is CASSPRLGREGDEQFF.

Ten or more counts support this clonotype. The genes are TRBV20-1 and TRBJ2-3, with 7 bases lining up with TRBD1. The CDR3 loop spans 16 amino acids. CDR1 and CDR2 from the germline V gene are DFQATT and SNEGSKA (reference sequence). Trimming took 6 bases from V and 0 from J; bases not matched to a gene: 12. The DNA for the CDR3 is TGCAGTGCCCCCGATGAGGGGGCTACTAGCACAGATACGCAGTATTTT. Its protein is CSAPDEGATSTDTQYF.

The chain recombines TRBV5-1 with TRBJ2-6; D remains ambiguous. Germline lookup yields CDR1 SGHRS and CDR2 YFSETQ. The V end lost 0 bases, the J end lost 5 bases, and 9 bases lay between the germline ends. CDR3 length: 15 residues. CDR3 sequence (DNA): TGCGCCAGCAGCTTGGCCGGTACTTGGGCCAACGTCCTGACTTTC. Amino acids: CASSLAGTWANVLTF. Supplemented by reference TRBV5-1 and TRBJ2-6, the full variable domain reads KAGVTQTPRYLIKTRGQQVTLSCSPISGHRSVSWYQQTPGQGLQFLFEYFSETQRNKGNFPGRFSGRQFSNSRSEMNVSTLELGDSALYLCASSLAGTWANVLTFGAGSRLTVL.

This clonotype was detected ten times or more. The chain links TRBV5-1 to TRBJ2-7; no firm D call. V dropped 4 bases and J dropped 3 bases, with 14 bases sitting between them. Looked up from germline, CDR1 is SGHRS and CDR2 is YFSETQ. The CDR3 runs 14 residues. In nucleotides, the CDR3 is TGCGCCAGCAGCCCTGAAGGATACAGCTACGAGCAGTACTTC. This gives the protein CASSPEGYSYEQYF.

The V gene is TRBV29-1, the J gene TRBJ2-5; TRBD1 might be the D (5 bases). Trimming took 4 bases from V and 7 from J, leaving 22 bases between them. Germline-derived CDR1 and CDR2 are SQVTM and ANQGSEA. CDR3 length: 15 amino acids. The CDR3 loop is CSVVGRVLGIGTQYF. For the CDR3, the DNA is TGCAGCGTTGTGGGCAGGGTTTTGGGGATAGGGACCCAGTACTTC.